The rows below give T cell receptor beta chains drawn from one sample of a study of blood T cell repertoires in COVID-19. Assay: immunoSEQ multiplex PCR; the TCRdb copy retains only in-frame clones and omits some. The sample carries some 47,000 clones, 87% recorded once. Sequences were obtained from peripheral blood. The source of these receptors is an elderly woman in a cohort sampled during active or convalescent COVID-19. The CDR3 runs from the conserved cysteine through the conserved F or W. A D gene is named only where the DNA matches it firmly. Size values are once, few and many counts, or a class for expanded clones, and some rows have none.

v_call,d_call,clone_size,j_call,cdr3_aa,cdr3_nt
TRBV2,TRBD1,.,TRBJ1-1,CASSPGTGGEAAFF,TGTGCCAGCAGTCCCGGGACAGGGGGCGAGGCAGCTTTCTTT
TRBV2,.,.,TRBJ2-3,CASNRGSEDTQYF,TGTGCCAGCAATCGGGGTTCTGAAGATACGCAGTATTTT
TRBV5-4,.,.,TRBJ1-2,CASSLGQGLGHYGYTF,TGTGCCAGCAGCTTGGGTCAGGGCCTGGGGCACTATGGCTACACCTTC
TRBV29-1,.,.,TRBJ1-5,CSGRVITGSKQPQHF,TGCAGCGGCCGAGTAATTACAGGTAGTAAACAGCCCCAGCATTTT
TRBV5-6,TRBD2,.,TRBJ2-3,CASSLKTSGGFTDTQYF,TGTGCCAGCAGCTTGAAGACTAGCGGGGGGTTCACAGATACGCAGTATTTT
TRBV7-9,.,once,TRBJ1-1,CASSLEIISGKTEAFF,TGTGCCAGCAGCTTAGAAATCATCTCAGGGAAAACTGAAGCTTTCTTT
TRBV6-2/TRBV6-3,.,.,TRBJ2-7,CASSRSPPYEQYF,TGTGCCAGCAGTCGGTCGCCTCCCTACGAGCAGTACTTC
TRBV11-2,.,.,TRBJ2-1,CASSPFFEQFF,TGTGCCAGCAGCCCATTTTTTGAGCAGTTCTTC
TRBV27,TRBD1,.,TRBJ1-2,CASSFEPRDRWGYTF,TGTGCCAGCAGTTTCGAGCCCCGGGACAGGTGGGGCTACACCTTC
TRBV20-1,.,.,TRBJ1-1,CSATSWPEAFF,TGCAGTGCTACCTCTTGGCCTGAAGCTTTCTTT
TRBV18,.,.,TRBJ2-4,CASSPDGRNIQYF,TGTGCCAGCTCTCCTGACGGCAGGAACATTCAGTACTTC
TRBV5-8,TRBD1,.,TRBJ2-3,CASSRSLTGDDTDTQYF,TGTGCCAGCAGCCGTTCCCTTACAGGGGATGACACAGATACGCAGTATTTT
TRBV5-1,TRBD1,.,TRBJ2-7,CASSFVPTGTGGYEQYF,TGCGCCAGCAGCTTCGTCCCTACCGGGACAGGGGGCTACGAGCAGTACTTC
TRBV11-2,.,once,TRBJ1-5,CASSFTGNNQPQHF,TGTGCCAGCAGCTTCACAGGGAACAATCAGCCCCAGCATTTT
TRBV11-2,.,.,TRBJ1-5,CASSEQGDQPQHF,TGTGCCAGCAGCGAACAGGGAGATCAGCCCCAGCATTTT
TRBV6-5,.,.,TRBJ1-6,CASRENYNSPLHF,TGTGCCAGCAGGGAGAATTATAATTCACCCCTCCACTTT
TRBV9,TRBD1,.,TRBJ1-2,CASSVGQGDGYGYTF,TGTGCCAGCAGCGTAGGACAGGGCGACGGCTATGGCTACACCTTC
TRBV7-9,TRBD1,few,TRBJ1-1,CASSLAQGVHEAFF,TGTGCCAGCAGCTTAGCACAGGGGGTACATGAAGCTTTCTTT
TRBV11-3,.,.,TRBJ1-1,CASSLRGGGGTEAFF,TGTGCCAGCAGCTTACGTGGCGGGGGTGGCACTGAAGCTTTCTTT
TRBV24-1,TRBD2,.,TRBJ2-3,CATSDPGLAGGKPRSTDTQYF,TGTGCCACCAGTGACCCGGGACTAGCGGGAGGGAAGCCCCGCTCCACAGATACGCAGTATTTT
TRBV14,TRBD1,.,TRBJ2-7,CASSRDRAYEQYF,TGTGCCAGCAGCCGTGACAGGGCTTACGAGCAGTACTTC
TRBV7-8,.,.,TRBJ1-2,CASGPGSRYGYTF,TGTGCCAGTGGCCCAGGAAGTAGGTATGGCTACACCTTC
TRBV4-1,.,.,TRBJ2-5,CASSHATRGETQYF,TGCGCCAGCAGCCATGCCACTCGGGGGGAGACCCAGTACTTC
TRBV3-1/TRBV3-2,TRBD2,.,TRBJ2-7,CASSQVGGATEQYF,TGTGCCAGCAGCCAAGTCGGGGGGGCCACCGAGCAGTACTTC
TRBV27,TRBD1,.,TRBJ1-1,CASSLGQGGRNTEAFF,TGTGCCAGCAGTTTAGGACAGGGTGGGAGGAACACTGAAGCTTTCTTT
TRBV5-4,.,.,TRBJ1-1,CASSLGEGLAFF,TGTGCCAGCAGCTTGGGCGAGGGCTTAGCTTTCTTT
TRBV27,TRBD2,.,TRBJ2-7,CASSFSGTSEQYF,TGTGCCAGCAGTTTTTCAGGGACTAGCGAGCAGTACTTC
TRBV5-1,.,.,TRBJ2-5,CASSIAGTWEETQYF,TGCGCCAGCAGCATCGCCGGGACTTGGGAAGAGACCCAGTACTTC
TRBV5-4,TRBD2,.,TRBJ2-6,CASSPGLGGANVLTF,TGTGCCAGCAGCCCGGGACTAGGAGGAGCCAACGTCCTGACTTTC
TRBV7-9,TRBD1,.,TRBJ1-4,CASSPGQGGSEKLFF,TGTGCCAGCAGCCCTGGACAGGGGGGATCGGAAAAACTGTTTTTT
TRBV7-2,TRBD1,.,TRBJ1-5,CASSRQGGSNQPQHF,TGTGCCAGCAGCCGTCAGGGGGGAAGCAATCAGCCCCAGCATTTT
TRBV7-2,TRBD2,.,TRBJ2-7,CATRQTSGVGEQYF,TGTGCCACCAGACAGACTAGCGGGGTGGGGGAGCAGTACTTC
TRBV4-3,TRBD1,.,TRBJ2-1,CASSQDDRDNEQFF,TGCGCCAGCAGCCAAGATGACAGGGACAATGAGCAGTTCTTC
TRBV2,.,.,TRBJ2-3,CASSFSTDTQYF,TGTGCCAGCAGCTTTAGCACAGATACGCAGTATTTT
TRBV7-2,.,.,TRBJ2-2,CASSPGADTGELFF,TGTGCCAGCAGCCCAGGGGCGGACACCGGGGAGCTGTTTTTT
TRBV21-1,.,.,TRBJ1-2,CASSKEQPPRYTF,TGTGCCAGCAGCAAAGAACAGCCTCCCCGCTACACCTTC
TRBV5-4,TRBD2,.,TRBJ2-2,CASSFRIRTSGKHTGELFF,TGTGCCAGCAGCTTCCGAATCCGGACTAGCGGGAAACACACCGGGGAGCTGTTTTTT
TRBV3-1/TRBV3-2,.,.,TRBJ1-6,CASSPGKGF,TGTGCCAGCAGTCCAGGGAAGGGGTTT
TRBV2,TRBD1,.,TRBJ2-3,CASIPGQRYTDTQYF,TGTGCCAGCATACCGGGACAGAGATACACAGATACGCAGTATTTT
TRBV7-9,.,.,TRBJ2-5,CASSLKNGGPLETQYF,TGTGCCAGCAGCTTAAAAAACGGAGGGCCGTTGGAGACCCAGTACTTC
TRBV11-3,.,.,TRBJ1-1,CASSPREAATEAFF,TGTGCCAGCAGTCCCCGGGAAGCGGCCACTGAAGCTTTCTTT
TRBV10-1,.,once,TRBJ2-7,CASSDGGTAYEQYF,TGCGCCAGCAGTGACGGCGGGACCGCCTACGAGCAGTACTTC
TRBV12-5,TRBD1,.,TRBJ1-5,CASGFPPGQGHRNQPQHF,TGTGCTAGTGGTTTTCCACCGGGACAGGGGCATCGCAATCAGCCCCAGCATTTT
TRBV12-5,.,.,TRBJ2-1,CASGGSTGPYNEQFF,TGTGCTAGTGGTGGCTCGACTGGCCCCTACAATGAGCAGTTCTTC
TRBV28,.,.,TRBJ1-2,CASSLSITGALGQTYGYTF,TGTGCCAGCAGTTTGTCTATAACGGGAGCCCTTGGCCAGACATATGGCTACACCTTC
TRBV5-6,TRBD2,.,TRBJ2-4,CASSLERGNIQYF,TGTGCCAGCAGCTTGGAGCGGGGAAACATTCAGTACTTC
TRBV9,TRBD2,.,TRBJ2-1,CASSVLAGTYNEQFF,TGTGCCAGCAGCGTGCTAGCGGGTACCTACAATGAGCAGTTCTTC
TRBV21-1,.,.,TRBJ2-5,CASSKAEGERETQYF,TGTGCCAGCAGCAAAGCAGAGGGGGAGAGAGAGACCCAGTACTTC
TRBV3-1/TRBV3-2,TRBD2,.,TRBJ2-2,CASSRGLANTGELFF,TGTGCCAGCAGCCGGGGACTAGCGAACACCGGGGAGCTGTTTTTT
TRBV7-9,.,few,TRBJ2-1,CASSLEEGYSYNEQFF,TGTGCCAGCAGCTTAGAGGAGGGATACTCCTACAATGAGCAGTTCTTC
TRBV12-3/TRBV12-4,TRBD2,.,TRBJ2-7,CASSLAGAYEQYF,TGTGCCAGCAGTCTAGCGGGAGCCTACGAGCAGTACTTC
TRBV5-5,TRBD1,.,TRBJ2-3,CASSPYRGYSDTQYF,TGTGCCAGCAGCCCATACAGGGGGTACTCAGATACGCAGTATTTT
TRBV11-2,TRBD1,.,TRBJ2-3,CASSLRQGLDTQYF,TGTGCCAGCAGCCTCCGACAGGGGCTTGATACGCAGTATTTT